This TCR beta chain was obtained from a study of blood T cell repertoires in COVID-19. Across the study: Acute-phase and convalescent COVID-19 samples originated in the United States, Italy and Spain.

Clones were sequenced by immunoSEQ multiplex PCR, and TCRdb holds only the in-frame ones, with some missing. The sample has about 78,000 clones; 87% are singletons. CDR1 GTSNPN and CDR2 SVGIG come from the germline V gene (reference sequence). V lost 4 bases, J lost 0 bases, and 12 bases lay in between. The CDR3 is 14 residues long. The genes are TRBV30 and TRBJ1-1, with D tentatively TRBD1 (5 bases). Sequencing used peripheral blood. The TCR sequence derives from an elderly woman with active or convalescent COVID-19. CDR3 DNA: TGTGCCTGGACAAGACAGATAATGAACACTGAAGCTTTCTTT. It encodes CAWTRQIMNTEAFF.